Each of the 8 T cell receptor beta chains below was sequenced from the same sample in a study of T cells in tuberculosis. Generated by immunoSEQ multiplex PCR, the TCRdb table keeps only in-frame clones and is missing some. The data hold tens of thousands of clones, with around 90% observed a single time. Sequencing input: PBMCs. The receptors were sampled from a donor between 10 and 29 years old with latent tuberculosis or without tuberculosis infection. Some clones in this sample may be carry-over from other donors' samples.

This chain uses TRBV29-1 with TRBJ2-7; 8 bases are shared with TRBD1. The V gene end was trimmed by 5 bases and the J gene end by 9 bases; junction bases not matched to a gene: 12. CDR3 length: 13 residues. Germline loops: CDR1 SQVTM, CDR2 ANQGSEA. CDR3 DNA sequence: TGCAGCGTTAGATCCCGGGACAGGAGTGGGCAGTACTTC. Translation: CSVRSRDRSGQYF.

V and J are TRBV5-6 and TRBJ1-2; TRBD1 is a possible D gene (5 bases). V lost 4 bases and J 4 bases, leaving 8 bases between the germline ends. CDR1 is SGHDT and CDR2 is YYEEEE in the germline V gene. The CDR3 length is 12 residues. The CDR3 sequence: CASSGQIYGYTF. The CDR3 DNA reads as TGTGCCAGCAGCGGACAAATCTATGGCTACACCTTC.

V gene TRBV4-1 combines with J gene TRBJ2-7; D is ambiguous. V dropped 0 bases and J dropped 1 base, with 10 bases sitting between them. This CDR3 is 15 amino acids long. The germline V gene has CDR1 MGHRA and CDR2 YSYEKL. CDR3 amino acids: CASSQEGPASYEQYF. The CDR3 region has the DNA TGCGCCAGCAGCCAAGAGGGCCCAGCTTCCTACGAGCAGTACTTC.

The CDR3: CASSHGTGAYEQYF. The CDR3 nucleotides are TGCGCCAGCAGCCACGGGACAGGGGCCTACGAGCAGTACTTC. The J gene is TRBJ2-7, the V gene TRBV5-1, with 10 nucleotides matching TRBD1. CDR3 size: 14 residues. CDR1 and CDR2 from the germline V gene are SGHRS and YFSETQ. Germline trimming cut 4 bases from V and 2 bases from J; bases unmatched to any gene: 3.

This sequence joins TRBV14 and TRBJ2-7; 7 bases are shared with TRBD1. This CDR3 is built from 14 residues. CDR1 is SGHDN and CDR2 is FVKESK in the germline V gene. V lost 2 bases to trimming and J lost 3 bases; unmatched junction nucleotides: 4. CDR3 coding DNA: TGTGCCAGCAGCCAAAGGGGGCACAACTACGAGCAGTACTTC. This translates into CASSQRGHNYEQYF.

The chain recombines TRBV29-1 with TRBJ1-1; D is ambiguous. CDR3 size: 8 residues. The germline V and J ends were trimmed by 3 bases and 11 bases, with 4 bases remaining between them. The germline gives CDR1 SQVTM, CDR2 ANQGSEA. CDR3 sequence reads: CSVDSAFF. CDR3 nucleotide sequence: TGCAGCGTTGATAGCGCTTTCTTT.

The chain couples TRBV2 to TRBJ2-3, with TRBD1 as a possible D gene (5 bases). Germline V lookup: CDR1 SNHLY, CDR2 FYNNEI. This CDR3 has 16 residues. Trimming left V 4 bases short and J 1 base short, with 15 bases between. The CDR3: CASSADSYLGTDTQYF. CDR3 nucleotide sequence: TGTGCCAGCAGTGCCGACAGTTACTTAGGCACAGATACGCAGTATTTT. The full variable domain, rest sourced from reference TRBV2 and TRBJ2-3, is EPEVTQTPSHQVTQMGQEVILRCVPISNHLYFYWYRQILGQKVEFLVSFYNNEISEKSEIFDDQFSVERPDGSNFTLKIRSTKLEDSAMYFCASSADSYLGTDTQYFGPGTRLTVL.

This clone has just a few counts. This sequence joins TRBV28 and TRBJ1-5, with TRBD1 matching over 11 bases. The CDR3 sequence is 17 residues long. The germline gives CDR1 MDHEN, CDR2 SYDVKM. V shed 7 bases, J shed 3 bases, and the junction held 11 bases outside the gene matches. CDR3 DNA sequence: TGTGCCAGCACTTCCGGGACAGGGGGGGGTGACAATCAGCCCCAGCATTTT. This translates into CASTSGTGGGDNQPQHF.